Sequencing of this T cell receptor (beta chain) was carried out in a study of identical twins. In its sample, this clonotype was seen a few times. What it recognizes is unknown. Study outcomes and limitations: Fewer insertions marked abundant cord blood beta clonotypes; young adult naive trended weakly, memory not at all. The degree of excess twin sharing was weaker in beta out-of-frame sequences.

Addition of a universal primer site occurred through template switching, and cDNA carried unique molecular identifiers. TCRdb re-called the 5' RACE reads with MiXCR, one entry per CDR3 protein. The repertoire holds 250,000 to 350,000 distinct CDR3 sequences, roughly 9.8% seen once, with about 7.1% in the top ten. The germline V and J ends were trimmed by 4 bases and 0 bases, with 13 bases remaining between them. Per the germline V gene, CDR1 is SQVTM and CDR2 is ANQGSEA. The CDR3 is 15 amino acids. Healthy Caucasians were all of the donors. The same specimen was also included in a second study, on yellow fever vaccine responses in identical twins.

The J gene is TRBJ1-5, the V gene TRBV29-1; D might be TRBD1 (5 bases). This TCR derives from a woman aged 18 to 35 in good health. Sequenced material: CD8+ T cells sorted from blood. CDR3 in amino acids: CSVVDSADSNQPQHF. The DNA of the CDR3 is TGCAGCGTTGTCGACAGCGCAGATAGCAATCAGCCCCAGCATTTT.